This T cell receptor beta chain emerged from a study of blood T cell repertoires in COVID-19. Study background: Sample material is recorded as cDNA or gDNA derived from T cells, B-cell-depleted T cells, or PBMCs.

In germline, CDR1 is LNHDA, CDR2 SQIVND (reference sequence). The CDR3 loop spans 14 amino acids. V was trimmed by 3 bases and J by 5 bases, leaving 10 bases between them. Only in-frame clones appear in the TCRdb table, and some are missing; sequencing was by immunoSEQ multiplex PCR. Of around 110,000 clones detected, roughly 86% appear once; the ten largest clones hold 4% to 5%. Sequenced material: peripheral blood. This chain connects TRBV19 to TRBJ2-2; D is unclear. The TCR comes from a man aged 40-49 years with acute or convalescent COVID-19. CDR3 in DNA: TGTGCCAGTAGTATGGCTAGTATGACCGGGGAGCTGTTTTTT. Protein: CASSMASMTGELFF.